The T cell receptor beta chain described here comes from a study of cytomegalovirus exposure and HLA in healthy donors. Produced via immunoSEQ multiplex PCR; TCRdb's table is partial and in-frame only. The repertoire holds under 250,000 clones, more than 75% seen once, with roughly 2.5% in the top ten. The source material was PBMCs. This TCR derives from a young man in good health and CMV-seronegative.

Here the CDR3 DNA reads TGTGCCAGCATCCAACAGGGGGATGAGCAGTTCTTC. It encodes CASIQQGDEQFF. The chain employs TRBV5-6 and TRBJ2-1; 8 bases are shared with TRBD1. The germline V gene encodes CDR1 SGHDT and CDR2 YYEEEE. V shed 6 bases and J 8 bases; nucleotides not matched to a gene: 4. The CDR3 has 12 amino acids. Based on the CDR3 plus reference TRBV5-6 and TRBJ2-1, the full variable domain is DAGVTQSPTHLIKTRGQQVTLRCSPKSGHDTVSWYQQALGQGPQFIFQYYEEEERQRGNFPDRFSGHQFPNYSSELNVNALLLGDSALYLCASIQQGDEQFFGPGTRLTVL.